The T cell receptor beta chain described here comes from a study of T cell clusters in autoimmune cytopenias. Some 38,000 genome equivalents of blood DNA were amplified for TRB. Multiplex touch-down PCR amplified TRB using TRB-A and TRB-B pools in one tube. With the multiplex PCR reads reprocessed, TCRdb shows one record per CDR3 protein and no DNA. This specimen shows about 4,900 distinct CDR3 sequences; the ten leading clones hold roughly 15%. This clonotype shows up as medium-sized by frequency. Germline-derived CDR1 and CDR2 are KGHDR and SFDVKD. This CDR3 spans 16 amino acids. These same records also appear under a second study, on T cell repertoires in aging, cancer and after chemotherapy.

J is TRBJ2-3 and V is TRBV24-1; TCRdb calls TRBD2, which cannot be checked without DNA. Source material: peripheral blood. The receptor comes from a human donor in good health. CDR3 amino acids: CATSEVSGGSTDTQYF.